The T cell receptor (beta chain) described here comes from a study of cytomegalovirus exposure and HLA in healthy donors. As for the study in general: An analysis done earlier identified fewer than 140 million unique TCR beta sequences from about 179 million T cells.

Amplification used 60 Vbeta primers and 13 Jbeta primers. Assay used: immunoSEQ multiplex PCR; TCRdb lists only in-frame clones, some missing. The sample records 150,000 to 200,000 clones, around 63% being singletons. Healthy people donating bone marrow made up the donors. CDR3 length: 14 residues. Looked up from germline, CDR1 is MNHEY and CDR2 is SVGAGI. Trimming took off 0 bases at V and 4 bases at J, with 9 bases between the two ends. With regard to this clone: Its specificity is not known.

General study findings and limits: In a later analysis, parvovirus B19, influenza, CMV and Epstein-Barr virus appeared linked to several top co-occurrence clusters.

The sequencing sample was made of PBMCs. This chain joins TRBV6-5 and TRBJ1-1, with D perhaps matching TRBD1 (5 bases). This receptor was identified in a woman in her late teens or twenties in good health and CMV-seropositive. The CDR3 reads CASSYSGGVTEAFF. As DNA, the CDR3 is TGTGCCAGCAGTTACTCGGGGGGAGTCACTGAAGCTTTCTTT.